This T cell receptor (beta chain) was sequenced during a study of cytomegalovirus exposure and HLA in healthy donors. Study-wide background: Across 300 to 400 genotyped donors, around 82% landed in the Caucasian-associated ancestry cluster.

Study observations and caveats: Within the data, a cluster of highly shared sequence variants was likely a sequencing artifact. Later analysis revealed greater clonal expansion in HLA-associated TCR beta chains than in equally common others. Cytomegalovirus association was listed for under 200 TCR beta chains.

The CDR3 has 16 residues. Per the germline V gene, CDR1 is SGHRS and CDR2 is YFSETQ. V was clipped by 0 bases and J by 0 bases, with 7 bases between them. This clone was seen a few times. Its matching antigen is unknown. 60 Vbeta and 13 Jbeta primers were used in PCR. TCRdb's copy holds only in-frame clones and misses some; the assay was immunoSEQ multiplex PCR. Of roughly 130,000 clones listed, under 80% are singletons. The rearrangement uses TRBV5-1 and TRBJ2-6, with unresolved D. The TCR originated in a man aged 18 to 35 in good health and CMV-seropositive. Material for sequencing was PBMCs. This CDR3 is CASSLGLYSGANVLTF. CDR3 nucleotides: TGCGCCAGCAGCTTGGGCCTCTACTCTGGGGCCAACGTCCTGACTTTC.